These 6 T cell receptor beta chains share one sample of origin, sequenced in a study of human T cells and chemical hapten exposure. TCRdb used MiXCR to reprocess the RACE reads, holding one entry per CDR3 protein. The sample shows approximately 350,000 distinct CDR3 sequences, about 7% of them seen only once. Specified time point: patch test 1, 2 weeks after DPC sensitization. Treatment noted: therapeutic diphenylcyclopropenone sensitization with weekly scalp DPC. Sequenced material: whole blood, taken in connection with sensitization to the hapten diphenylcyclopropenone (DPC). The receptors were gathered from a woman aged 18-29 years with alopecia areata. Some clones in this sample may be carry-over from other donors' samples.

This clonotype was counted only a few times. This chain connects TRBV18 to TRBJ1-1; no clear D. Trimming removed 1 base from V and 0 bases from J, with 9 bases in between. The germline V gene has CDR1 KGHSH and CDR2 LQKENI. This CDR3 region has 15 residues. CDR3 sequence reads: CASSPRIGLNTEAFF. CDR3 bases: TGTGCCAGCTCACCACGGATTGGGCTGAACACTGAAGCTTTCTTT. Full variable domain (missing parts from reference TRBV18 and TRBJ1-1): NAGVMQNPRHLVRRRGQEARLRCSPMKGHSHVYWYRQLPEEGLKFMVYLQKENIIDESGMPKERFSAEFPKEGPSILRIQQVVRGDSAAYFCASSPRIGLNTEAFFGQGTRLTVV.

In its sample, this clonotype was seen a few times. This CDR3 reads CASSTDWTAEAFF. The CDR3 coding sequence is TGTGCCAGCAGCACCGACTGGACAGCAGAAGCTTTCTTT. The chain has TRBV27 and TRBJ1-1, with a tentative D call TRBD1 (6 bases). The ends were cut back, 6 bases at V and 8 bases at J, with 16 bases in the middle. Germline CDR1 reads MNHEY; CDR2 reads SMNVEV (reference sequence). The CDR3 runs to 13 residues.

This clonotype was detected ten times or more. The rearrangement joins TRBV7-9 to TRBJ1-1, with D perhaps matching TRBD1 (5 bases). The V end lost 1 base, the J end lost 7 bases, and 10 bases lay between the germline ends. Looked up from germline, CDR1 is SEHNR and CDR2 is FQNEAQ (reference sequence). The CDR3 loop spans 13 amino acids. CDR3 protein: CASSLGRASEAFF. The CDR3 nucleotides read TGTGCCAGCAGCTTAGGCAGGGCAAGTGAAGCTTTCTTT.

By sample fraction, this clonotype is large. The CDR3 region has the DNA TGTGCCAGCAGCCTCCCGTGGGGGGAAGAGACCCAGTACTTC. It encodes CASSLPWGEETQYF. The gene calls are TRBV7-9 and TRBJ2-5; D is perhaps TRBD2 (6 bases). V lost 5 bases to trimming and J lost 3 bases, with 13 bases between them. CDR1 is SEHNR and CDR2 is FQNEAQ in the germline V gene (reference sequence). The CDR3 runs to 14 residues.

This clonotype is a singleton in its sample. A much larger clone lies one base from this, so it may be a read error. This chain links TRBV29-1 with TRBJ1-1, with a weak D call TRBD1 (5 bases). Per the germline V gene, CDR1 is SQVTM and CDR2 is ANQGSEA. This CDR3 contains 13 residues. CDR3 region: CSAEEQGGTEAFF. For the CDR3, the DNA is TGCAGCGCTGAAGAGCAGGGTGGGACTGAAGCTTTCTTT.

This clonotype was found a few times. This chain joins TRBV12-3 or TRBV12-4 and TRBJ2-2; D remains ambiguous. The CDR3 runs to 14 residues. Trimming took off 2 bases at V and 3 bases at J, with 7 bases between the two ends. CDR3 in amino acids: CASSLIRYTGELFF. CDR3 DNA sequence: TGTGCCAGCAGTTTAATCAGATACACCGGGGAGCTGTTTTTT.